The 25 T cell receptor beta chains below come from one sample, sequenced in a study of tumor-infiltrating lymphocytes in oesophageal squamous cell carcinoma. A single record per CDR3 protein comes from TCRdb applying MiXCR to the PCR reads. The table includes about 21,000 distinct CDR3 sequences, under 40% detected once. The sample taken for sequencing was esophageal tumor tissue. The origin of the receptors is a male donor with esophageal squamous cell carcinoma.

This chain joins TRBV5-4 and TRBJ2-3, with D unclear. The V end lost 2 bases, the J end lost 2 bases, and 9 bases lay between the germline ends. The CDR3 loop spans 14 amino acids. Germline V gives CDR1 SGHNT, CDR2 YYREEE (reference sequence). CDR3 in amino acids: CASSFLASTDTQYF. The CDR3 coding sequence is TGTGCCAGCAGCTTCTTGGCCTCCACAGATACGCAGTATTTT.

Concerning this clonotype: The conserved closing phenylalanine or tryptophan is absent in this CDR3, likely reflecting a read error. The limits of the CDR3 on the DNA are not certain, so only TCRdb's listed CDR3 is given. This chain connects TRBV6-1 to TRBJ2-6; the table's TRBD1 call for D was not verified on the DNA. Per the germline V gene, CDR1 is MNHNS and CDR2 is SASEGT. Inclusive of both ends, the CDR3 amounts to 17 amino acids. CDR3 sequence: CASSELGQRIYEQYFGN.

The chain uses TRBV6-6 and TRBJ2-7, with TRBD2 matching over 12 bases. Germline CDR1 and CDR2: MNHNY and SVGAGI (reference sequence). This CDR3 spans 17 amino acids. Trimming at V came to 7 bases and at J to 2 bases, leaving 12 bases not matched to a gene. The CDR3 coding sequence is TGTGCCAGCAAGCGCTCCCTAGCGGGGGGGGATACCTACGAGCAGTACTTC. It encodes CASKRSLAGGDTYEQYF.

This rearrangement joins TRBV20-1 to TRBJ2-1; 10 nucleotides match TRBD1. The last part of the DNA fits TRBJ2-7 better; the J call may be wrong. The CDR3 covers 15 residues. CDR1 DFQATT and CDR2 SNEGSKA come from the germline V gene (reference sequence). The CDR3 region is CSAFARDRGMGEQYF. The CDR3 region has the DNA TGCAGTGCTTTCGCCCGGGACAGGGGTATGGGTGAGCAGTACTTC.

This clonotype was counted at least ten times. The chain couples TRBV5-1 to TRBJ1-2, with 8 bases aligning to TRBD1. CDR1 and CDR2 (germline): SGHRS, YFSETQ. The CDR3 sequence is 12 residues long. Trimming took 4 bases from V and 8 from J; bases not matched to a gene: 4. CDR3 protein: CASSPGQAGYTF. The CDR3 nucleotides read TGCGCCAGCAGCCCGGGACAGGCGGGCTACACCTTC.

The chain joins TRBV28 to TRBJ2-3, with D uncertain. V gave up 2 bases and J gave up 2 bases, with 8 bases separating them. This CDR3 region has 14 residues. Germline assignment: CDR1 MDHEN and CDR2 SYDVKM. In nucleotides, the CDR3 is TGTGCCAGCAGTTTACAGCGTTACACAGATACGCAGTATTTT. This translates into CASSLQRYTDTQYF.

This clonotype occurred many times. This rearrangement joins TRBV5-1 to TRBJ2-5; D gene uncertain. CDR1 is SGHRS and CDR2 is YFSETQ in the germline V gene. This CDR3 has 14 amino acids. Trimming took 4 bases from V and 0 from J, leaving 10 bases between them. Here the CDR3 DNA reads TGCGCCAGCAGCCTGGCCCTGTACCAAGAGACCCAGTACTTC. Amino acids: CASSLALYQETQYF.

In this sample, this clonotype is medium-sized. The chain joins TRBV7-9 to TRBJ2-3; a possible D gene is TRBD2 (7 bases). The CDR3 loop spans 16 amino acids. Trimming removed 1 base from V and 0 bases from J, with 11 bases in between. CDR1 and CDR2 (germline): SEHNR, FQNEAQ (reference sequence). The CDR3 loop is CASSLGRGRSTDTQYF. CDR3 sequence (DNA): TGTGCCAGCAGCTTAGGGCGGGGGCGGAGCACAGATACGCAGTATTTT. Based on the CDR3 plus reference TRBV7-9 and TRBJ2-3, the full variable domain is DTGVSQNPRHKITKRGQNVTFRCDPISEHNRLYWYRQTLGQGPEFLTYFQNEAQLEKSRLLSDRFSAERPKGSFSTLEIQRTEQGDSAMYLCASSLGRGRSTDTQYFGPGTRLTVL.

This clonotype is medium-sized in the sample. This sequence joins TRBV7-2 and TRBJ1-2, with 7 bases that match TRBD1. The CDR3 extends over 13 amino acids. V gave up 4 bases and J gave up 6 bases; unmatched junction bases: 5. Germline CDR1 and CDR2: SGHTA and FQGNSA. The CDR3 sequence: CASSSTTGNGYTF. The CDR3 nucleotides read TGTGCCAGCAGCTCGACGACAGGGAATGGCTACACCTTC.

CDR3 DNA sequence: TGTGCCAGTAGTATAGTTGGAGGGGACACTGAAGCTTTCTTT. Protein product: CASSIVGGDTEAFF. The chain recombines TRBV19 with TRBJ1-1; a possible D gene is TRBD1 (5 bases). The CDR3 is made up of 14 amino acids. The germline CDR1 and CDR2 sequences are LNHDA and SQIVND (reference sequence). The V and J ends lost 1 base and 3 bases respectively, with 9 bases between them.

This clonotype was seen a handful of times. The V gene is TRBV7-2, the J gene TRBJ2-1, with 9 bases aligning to TRBD1. The germline V gene encodes CDR1 SGHTA and CDR2 FQGNSA. The V segment lost 5 bases and the J segment 6 bases; nucleotides outside the gene matches: 2. The CDR3 runs 13 residues. The CDR3 is CASSRDRVNEQFF. The DNA for the CDR3 is TGTGCCAGCAGCCGGGACAGGGTCAATGAGCAGTTCTTC.

This clonotype was recorded at least ten times. The conserved phenylalanine or tryptophan is not found at the CDR3 terminus, so this likely reflects a read error. Because the CDR3's place on the DNA is in doubt, the DNA is left out and the CDR3 is given as listed by TCRdb. This rearrangement joins TRBV7-2 to TRBJ2-1; the tabulated D call, TRBD2, remains unverified against the DNA. The CDR3 has 8 amino acids, counting both end residues. The germline V gene has CDR1 SGHTA and CDR2 FQGNSA. CDR3 region: CASSSRLP.

This clonotype is deemed large. The chain uses TRBV14 and TRBJ2-7; the D gene is possibly TRBD2 (6 bases). With 3 bases removed from V and 3 bases from J, the gap between germline ends came to 15 bases. CDR3 size: 15 residues. CDR1 and CDR2 from the germline V gene are SGHDN and FVKESK. CDR3 sequence reads: CASSHGTSTYYEQYF. CDR3 DNA sequence: TGTGCCAGCAGCCATGGGACTTCTACCTACTACGAGCAGTACTTC.

The table lists this clonotype with many counts. The rearrangement joins TRBV5-1 to TRBJ1-2; 8 bases are a match to TRBD1. The V and J ends lost 2 bases and 4 bases, in that order; junction bases with no gene match: 4. In germline, CDR1 is SGHRS, CDR2 YFSETQ. This CDR3 is 14 amino acids long. The CDR3 is CASSFDRGGYGYTF. The CDR3 coding sequence is TGCGCCAGCAGCTTCGACAGGGGTGGCTATGGCTACACCTTC. Looking up the rest from reference TRBV5-1 and TRBJ1-2 gives the full variable domain: KAGVTQTPRYLIKTRGQQVTLSCSPISGHRSVSWYQQTPGQGLQFLFEYFSETQRNKGNFPGRFSGRQFSNSRSEMNVSTLELGDSALYLCASSFDRGGYGYTFGSGTRLTVV.

Here the CDR3 reads CASSSPSVRGQFF. DNA for the CDR3: TGTGCCAGCAGCTCCCCTAGTGTAAGAGGGCAGTTCTTC. The chain links TRBV7-2 to TRBJ2-1; D unresolved. The CDR3 has 13 residues. CDR1 and CDR2 from the germline V gene are SGHTA and FQGNSA. Trimming took 4 bases from V and 12 from J, leaving 16 bases between them.

The chain employs TRBV7-3 and TRBJ2-1; the D gene is possibly TRBD2 (7 bases). V was shortened by 4 bases and J by 7 bases, with 20 bases between the two germline ends. The CDR3 runs 16 residues. Per the germline V gene, CDR1 is SGHTA and CDR2 is FQGTGA. CDR3: CASSYARGAGRNEQFF. Written as DNA, the CDR3 is TGTGCCAGCAGCTACGCCCGGGGGGCGGGTAGGAATGAGCAGTTCTTC.

As for this clonotype: It is likely a read error, because the conserved phenylalanine at the end of the CDR3 is missing. The DNA is left out, because the CDR3 cannot be placed on it with certainty; the CDR3 is given as TCRdb lists it. The chain carries TRBV12-3 or TRBV12-4 and TRBJ2-7; TRBD1, the D gene given by the table, was not confirmed from the DNA. The CDR3 region is 16 residues in length, termini included. CDR3 loop: CASSAPGQIVGYTFGS.

The V and J genes are TRBV7-6 and TRBJ2-1; D may be TRBD1 (6 bases). V dropped 0 bases and J dropped 12 bases, with 27 bases sitting between them. Per germline, CDR1 SGHVS and CDR2 FNYEAQ. The CDR3 length is 18 residues. DNA for the CDR3: TGTGCCAGCAGCTTAGCGGTGCTAGCTCCCACCCGGACAGATACGCAGTTCTTC. The encoded protein is CASSLAVLAPTRTDTQFF.

Many counts were recorded for this clonotype. CDR3 amino acids: CASSVAGGPSTDTQYF. The CDR3 DNA follows: TGTGCCAGCAGTGTAGCGGGAGGACCTAGCACAGATACGCAGTATTTT. This chain joins TRBV6-1 and TRBJ2-3, with 10 nucleotides matching TRBD2. The CDR3 length is 16 residues. Germline trimming cut 4 bases from V and 0 bases from J; bases unmatched to any gene: 4. Per the germline V gene, CDR1 is MNHNS and CDR2 is SASEGT.

By proportion, this clonotype is medium-sized. This chain links TRBV6-1 with TRBJ1-4; no clear D. This CDR3 has 17 amino acids. The germline V gene encodes CDR1 MNHNS and CDR2 SASEGT. Trimming stripped 5 bases from V and 3 bases from J, with 19 bases between. CDR3 DNA sequence: TGTGCCAGCAGTAAAGGACGGCCGTGGGGTCCTAATGAAAAACTGTTTTTT. This translates into CASSKGRPWGPNEKLFF.

This clonotype was picked up many times. The genes are TRBV28 and TRBJ2-7; 7 bases fit TRBD1. In germline, CDR1 is MDHEN, CDR2 SYDVKM. The CDR3 is made up of 16 amino acids. V was clipped by 5 bases and J by 0 bases; unmatched bases: 10. CDR3 protein: CASSPRGQWASYEQYF. The CDR3 nucleotides read TGTGCCAGCAGTCCCCGGGGACAGTGGGCCTCCTACGAGCAGTACTTC.

This clonotype was recorded once. The chain combines TRBV6-1 with TRBJ2-4; TRBD2 might be the D (7 bases). CDR3 length: 15 residues. The germline CDR1 and CDR2 sequences are MNHNS and SASEGT. The ends were cut back, 4 bases at V and 0 bases at J, with 10 bases in the middle. CDR3 sequence reads: CASSGGGEAKNIQYF. In DNA, the CDR3 is TGTGCCAGCAGTGGGGGGGGCGAAGCCAAAAACATTCAGTACTTC.

In this sample, this clonotype turned up once. The chain recombines TRBV7-4 with TRBJ2-7; D may be TRBD1 (5 bases). The J call may be in error: the DNA end matches TRBJ1-2 better. The CDR3 totals 15 residues. From germline, CDR1 is SGHVT and CDR2 SQSDAQ. The chain's CDR3 is CASSLGVGGDYGYTF. CDR3 DNA: TGTGCCAGCAGCTTAGGCGTTGGGGGGGACTATGGCTACACCTTC.

This chain joins TRBV7-2 and TRBJ2-7, with no clear D. This CDR3 has 13 amino acids. Trimming removed 7 bases at V and 1 base at J, with 11 bases between. CDR1 is SGHTA, CDR2 FQGNSA, per germline. The CDR3 DNA reads as TGTGCCAGCAACCCCGGACGGTCCTACGAGCAGTACTTC. This encodes CASNPGRSYEQYF.

This clonotype was seen repeatedly, ten times or more. This chain connects TRBV27 to TRBJ1-4; D not resolved. The germline CDR1 and CDR2 sequences are MNHEY and SMNVEV (reference sequence). Trimming pared 6 bases from V and 1 base from J, leaving 9 bases between. CDR3 length: 14 amino acids. CDR3 amino acids: CASRGGRTNEKLFF. The CDR3 nucleotides read TGTGCCAGCAGAGGCGGCAGAACTAATGAAAAACTGTTTTTT.